These 2 T cell receptor beta chains were all obtained from the same sample, sequenced in a study of blood T cells in healthy people across ages. Using a J-beta primer mix together with a sample-barcoded 5' primer, a second PCR was run for about 7 to 12 cycles. TCRdb re-derived calls from the 5' RACE reads in MiXCR, one entry per CDR3 protein. The data show about 1.6 million distinct CDR3 sequences, roughly 30% seen once. The sequencing input was blood. These receptors were taken from a woman in her 30s in good health.

This clonotype was seen only a few times. This chain uses TRBV20-1 with TRBJ2-7, with 14 bases that match TRBD2. CDR3 size: 14 residues. Germline CDR1 and CDR2: DFQATT and SNEGSKA (reference sequence). V lost 4 bases, J lost 6 bases, and 5 bases stayed unmatched. The CDR3 bases are TGCAGTGCTATCACGGGGACTAGCGGGAGCGAGCAGTACTTC. Its protein product is CSAITGTSGSEQYF.

Regarding this clonotype: At one end the junction does not follow the germline gene, possibly because of a read error. This sequence joins TRBV20-1 and TRBJ1-5; 11 bases match TRBD1. The CDR3 sequence is 16 residues long. Per germline, CDR1 DFQATT and CDR2 SNEGSKA (reference sequence). The CDR3 bases are TGCGGTGCTAGAGATTGGGACAGGGGGTTGAATCAGCCCCAGCATTTT. Its protein is CGARDWDRGLNQPQHF.